These 17 T cell receptor beta chains share one sample of origin, sequenced in a study of T cell responses to AZD1222 COVID-19 vaccine. Assay: immunoSEQ multiplex PCR; the TCRdb copy retains only in-frame clones and omits some. The table has under 150,000 clones, roughly 90% seen once. The sequenced sample was peripheral blood, obtained 28 days after the second AZD1222 dose. Source of these receptors: an adult who received the AZD1222 COVID-19 vaccine.

This chain's CDR3 is CASSLRGDHYGYTF. The CDR3 DNA is TGTGCCAGCAGCTTGCGAGGGGACCACTATGGCTACACCTTC. The chain is built from TRBV5-6 and TRBJ1-2; D may be TRBD1 (5 bases). The CDR3 runs to 14 residues. Germline V gives CDR1 SGHDT, CDR2 YYEEEE. Trimming took off 1 base at V and 3 bases at J, with 10 bases between the two ends.

The chain recombines TRBV9 with TRBJ2-7; 8 bases align to TRBD1. The CDR3 consists of 17 residues. Germline loops: CDR1 SGDLS, CDR2 YYNGEE. V gave up 0 bases and J gave up 3 bases; unmatched junction bases: 11. The CDR3 DNA reads TGTGCCAGCAGCGTAGGTGGACAGGGTACGCTTAGCTACGAGCAGTACTTC. Protein: CASSVGGQGTLSYEQYF. The complete variable domain, with remaining parts taken from reference TRBV9 and TRBJ2-7, reads DSGVTQTPKHLITATGQRVTLRCSPRSGDLSVYWYQQSLDQGLQFLIQYYNGEERAKGNILERFSAQQFPDLHSELNLSSLELGDSALYFCASSVGGQGTLSYEQYFGPGTRLTVT.

The chain is built from TRBV2 and TRBJ1-5; tentative D call: TRBD1 (6 bases). From germline, CDR1 is SNHLY and CDR2 FYNNEI. The CDR3 spans 13 residues. V was shortened by 7 bases and J by 5 bases, with 12 bases between the two germline ends. In DNA, the CDR3 is TGTGCCAGCACCGGACAGAGACATCAGCCCCAGCATTTT. Translating it yields CASTGQRHQPQHF.

This clone has a single count. The rearrangement links TRBV6-1 to TRBJ2-7; a possible D gene is TRBD1 (6 bases). The CDR3 loop spans 15 amino acids. Germline V gene sequence: CDR1 MNHNS, CDR2 SASEGT. V was cut by 0 bases and J by 1 base, with 10 bases left in between. CDR3 region: CASSEALGTSYEQYV. CDR3 coding DNA: TGTGCCAGCAGTGAAGCGCTGGGGACATCCTACGAGCAGTACGTC.

This chain links TRBV27 with TRBJ2-7, with D perhaps TRBD2 (6 bases). The V end was cut by 5 bases, the J end by 7 bases, with 18 bases between. Germline CDR1 MNHEY, CDR2 SMNVEV (reference sequence). This CDR3 region has 14 residues. The DNA of the CDR3 is TGTGCCAGCAGTCCCCCGGGACTCCCCCGGGAGCAGTACTTC. It codes for CASSPPGLPREQYF.

The chain uses TRBV5-6 and TRBJ2-3; 7 bases agree with TRBD2. Looked up from germline, CDR1 is SGHDT and CDR2 is YYEEEE. V trimming: 0 bases; J trimming: 3 bases; junction bases outside the gene matches: 4. The CDR3 is 15 residues long. This CDR3 is CASSLAGGSTDTQYF. CDR3 in DNA: TGTGCCAGCAGCTTGGCGGGCGGGAGTACAGATACGCAGTATTTT.

CDR3 in DNA: TGTGCCAGCAGCTTGGTCTCGACAGGGCCTGGAAACACCATATATTTT. Translation: CASSLVSTGPGNTIYF. This rearrangement joins TRBV5-6 to TRBJ1-3; 7 nucleotides match TRBD1. The CDR3 spans 16 residues. CDR1 SGHDT and CDR2 YYEEEE come from the germline V gene. The trim removed 0 bases at V and 2 bases at J, leaving 5 bases unmatched.

V gene TRBV28 combines with J gene TRBJ2-1; 9 bases agree with TRBD2. Unmatched junction bases numbered 5, after V lost 5 bases and J lost 0 bases. CDR1 and CDR2 (germline): MDHEN, SYDVKM. The CDR3 loop spans 16 amino acids. The CDR3: CASSLELAGSYNEQFF. CDR3 in DNA: TGTGCCAGCAGTCTTGAACTAGCGGGCTCCTACAATGAGCAGTTCTTC.

This chain uses TRBV7-5 with TRBJ2-1; TRBD2 is taken as the D call from the table, unchecked against the DNA. TRBV7-5 is marked as a pseudogene. This CDR3 has 16 residues. Here the CDR3 DNA reads TGTGCCAGAAGCCGGGGGATAGCGCGTACTTACAATGAGCAGTTCTTC. Translation: CARSRGIARTYNEQFF.

Only a few counts were recorded for this clone. The chain couples TRBV29-1 to TRBJ2-1; weak D call: TRBD2 (5 bases). The ends were cut back, 0 bases at V and 0 bases at J, with 9 bases in the middle. Per the germline V gene, CDR1 is SQVTM and CDR2 is ANQGSEA. This CDR3 comprises 15 residues. The CDR3 is CSVEDREHSYNEQFF. DNA of the CDR3: TGCAGCGTTGAAGATCGGGAACACTCCTACAATGAGCAGTTCTTC.

The CDR3 DNA reads TGTGCCAGCAGCGTACTAGCGGGGACCGCGAACACCGGGGAGCTGTTTTTT. It translates to CASSVLAGTANTGELFF. The rearrangement uses TRBV9 and TRBJ2-2; 9 bases are a match to TRBD2. This CDR3 contains 17 residues. The J segment lost 0 bases and the V segment lost 1 base, leaving 4 bases of the junction unmatched. In germline, CDR1 is SGDLS, CDR2 YYNGEE.

The chain employs TRBV4-1 and TRBJ2-2; unclear D gene. V lost 6 bases and J lost 3, with 11 bases in between. CDR3 length: 14 amino acids. CDR1 MGHRA and CDR2 YSYEKL come from the germline V gene. CDR3: CASRRASDTGELFF. In DNA form, the CDR3 reads TGCGCCAGCAGAAGGGCCTCAGACACCGGGGAGCTGTTTTTT.

The rearrangement uses TRBV11-1 and TRBJ2-5; D might be TRBD2 (6 bases). Deletions cut 4 bases from V and 3 bases from J, with 18 bases between. Germline loops: CDR1 SGHAT, CDR2 FQDESV (reference sequence). The CDR3 contains 16 residues. The chain's CDR3 is CASSSRLGGGEETQYF. The CDR3 region has the DNA TGTGCCAGCAGCTCCCGACTAGGAGGAGGCGAAGAGACCCAGTACTTC.

This clone has just a few counts. The rearrangement uses TRBV5-1 and TRBJ1-2; maybe TRBD1 (6 bases). The V and J ends lost 0 bases and 0 bases respectively, with 12 bases between them. CDR3 size: 16 residues. The germline gives CDR1 SGHRS, CDR2 YFSETQ. CDR3 residues: CASSLDRARANYGYTF. For the CDR3, the DNA is TGCGCCAGCAGCTTGGACAGGGCCAGGGCTAACTATGGCTACACCTTC.

The V call is TRBV19, the J call TRBJ2-1; TRBD1 agrees at 8 bases. Germline V gives CDR1 LNHDA, CDR2 SQIVND (reference sequence). The CDR3 covers 15 residues. Trimming cost V 5 bases and J 2 bases; bases outside gene matches: 5. The CDR3 DNA follows: TGTGCCAGTAGTCAAGACAGGGGAGCCTACAATGAGCAGTTCTTC. It is translated as CASSQDRGAYNEQFF.

This chain joins TRBV6-1 and TRBJ1-5; TRBD1 matches at 9 bases. The CDR3 covers 18 residues. V lost 3 bases and J lost 3; bases outside the gene matches: 12. CDR1 and CDR2 from the germline V gene are MNHNS and SASEGT. CDR3 bases: TGTGCCAGCAGTGATTTTGTCTGGGGGACAGGGATCAATCAGCCCCAGCATTTT. It codes for CASSDFVWGTGINQPQHF.

J is TRBJ2-7 and V is TRBV18, with 10 bases that match TRBD1. The V and J ends lost 3 bases and 5 bases, in that order; junction bases with no gene match: 4. This CDR3 comprises 14 residues. CDR1 is KGHSH, CDR2 LQKENI, per germline. The CDR3 DNA reads TGTGCCAGCTCACCCCGACAGGGGGCCAACGAGCAGTACTTC. It translates to CASSPRQGANEQYF.